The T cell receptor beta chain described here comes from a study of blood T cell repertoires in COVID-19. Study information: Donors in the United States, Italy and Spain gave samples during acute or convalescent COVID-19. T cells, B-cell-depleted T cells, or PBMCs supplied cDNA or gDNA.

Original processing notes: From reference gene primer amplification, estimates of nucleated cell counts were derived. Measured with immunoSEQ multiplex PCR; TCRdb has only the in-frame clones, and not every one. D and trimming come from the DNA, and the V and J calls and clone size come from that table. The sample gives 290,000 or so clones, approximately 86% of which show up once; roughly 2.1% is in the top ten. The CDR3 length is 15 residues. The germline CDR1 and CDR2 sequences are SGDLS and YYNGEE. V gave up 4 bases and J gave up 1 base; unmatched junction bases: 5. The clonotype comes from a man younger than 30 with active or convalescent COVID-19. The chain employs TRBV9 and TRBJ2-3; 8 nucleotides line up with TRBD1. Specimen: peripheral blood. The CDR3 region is CASSLTTGGTDTQYF. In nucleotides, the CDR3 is TGTGCCAGCAGCCTAACGACAGGGGGCACAGATACGCAGTATTTT.